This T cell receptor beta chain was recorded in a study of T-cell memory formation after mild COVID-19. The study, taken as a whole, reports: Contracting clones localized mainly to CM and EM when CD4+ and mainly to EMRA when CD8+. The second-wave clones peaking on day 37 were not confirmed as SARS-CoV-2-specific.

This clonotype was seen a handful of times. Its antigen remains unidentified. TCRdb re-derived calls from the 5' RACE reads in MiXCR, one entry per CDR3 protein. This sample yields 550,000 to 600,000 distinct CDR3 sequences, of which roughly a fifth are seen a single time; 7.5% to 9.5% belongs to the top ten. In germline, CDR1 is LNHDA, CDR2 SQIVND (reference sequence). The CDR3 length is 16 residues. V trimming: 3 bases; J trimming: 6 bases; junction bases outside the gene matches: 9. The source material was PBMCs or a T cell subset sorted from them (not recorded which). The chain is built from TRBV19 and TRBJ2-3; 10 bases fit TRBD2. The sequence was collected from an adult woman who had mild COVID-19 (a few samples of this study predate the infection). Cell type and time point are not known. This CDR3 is CASSMEAGGPYDTQYF. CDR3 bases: TGTGCCAGTAGTATGGAAGCGGGGGGGCCTTACGATACGCAGTATTTT.